This T cell receptor (beta chain) emerged from a study of blood T cells in healthy people across ages. Germline CDR1 is SGHAT and CDR2 is FQNNGV. CDR3 length: 13 amino acids. V was clipped by 2 bases and J by 4 bases, with 8 bases between them. Together with a sample-barcoded 5' primer, a J-beta primer mix was included in a second PCR lasting roughly 6 to 12 cycles. MiXCR, applied by TCRdb to the 5' RACE reads, yields one record per CDR3 protein. The sample contains about 750,000 distinct CDR3 sequences, 53% of which appear only once. Extraction of total RNA produced a minimum of 5 micrograms from each sample.

The TCR originated in a man older than 75 in good health. Sequencing was done on a sample of blood. This chain joins TRBV11-2 and TRBJ2-5; TRBD1 might be the D (5 bases). The CDR3: CASSLSGPETQYF. In nucleotides, the CDR3 is TGTGCCAGCAGCTTATCAGGGCCAGAGACCCAGTACTTC. The entire variable domain, with the rest obtained from reference TRBV11-2 and TRBJ2-5, is as follows: EAGVAQSPRYKIIEKRQSVAFWCNPISGHATLYWYQQILGQGPKLLIQFQNNGVVDDSQLPKDRFSAERLKGVDSTLKIQPAKLEDSAVYLCASSLSGPETQYFGPGTRLLVL.